This entry lists 21 T cell receptor beta chains sequenced from one sample in a study of blood T cells in healthy people across ages. The authors ran a second PCR of about 6 to 11 cycles using a sample-barcoded 5' primer and a J-beta primer mix. TCRdb re-derived calls from the 5' RACE reads in MiXCR, one entry per CDR3 protein. The sample includes approximately 1,700,000 distinct CDR3 sequences, 39% of them seen just once. Sequencing was performed on blood. All receptors come from a human donor in good health.

There are a few counts of this clonotype. In nucleotides, the CDR3 is TGCAGTGCCCACAACACGGTGGAGCAGTACTTC. Translating gives CSAHNTVEQYF. The chain uses TRBV20-1 and TRBJ2-7; D gene ambiguous. V gave up 6 bases and J gave up 7 bases, with 13 bases separating them. This CDR3 is 11 amino acids long. Germline V gene sequence: CDR1 DFQATT, CDR2 SNEGSKA (reference sequence).

This chain joins TRBV5-1 and TRBJ1-2; tentative D call: TRBD1 (5 bases). The germline CDR1 and CDR2 sequences are SGHRS and YFSETQ. Trimming cost V 4 bases and J 4 bases, with 17 bases left between them. The CDR3 spans 15 residues. The CDR3 region has the DNA TGCGCCAGCAGCCTCTCAGGGATAAACGGCTATGGCTACACCTTC. As protein: CASSLSGINGYGYTF.

To note about this clonotype: At one end, the junction sequence differs from germline, possibly due to a read error. The rearrangement uses TRBV2 and TRBJ2-1, with no clear D. CDR1 is SNHLY, CDR2 FYNNEI, per germline. This CDR3 is built from 14 residues. CDR3 nucleotide sequence: TGTGCCAGCAGCCAGACGGTCTCCTACAATGAGAAGTTCTTC. This encodes CASSQTVSYNEKFF.

The chain recombines TRBV19 with TRBJ2-1; TRBD1 is a possible D gene (6 bases). The germline V gene has CDR1 LNHDA and CDR2 SQIVND (reference sequence). The CDR3 has 16 residues. Trimming pared 5 bases from V and 0 bases from J, leaving 14 bases between. CDR3: CASSPNQGFSYNEQFF. In DNA form, the CDR3 reads TGTGCCAGTAGTCCAAACCAGGGGTTCTCCTACAATGAGCAGTTCTTC.

This chain connects TRBV4-2 to TRBJ2-6; 8 nucleotides match TRBD1. Germline V gene sequence: CDR1 LGHNA, CDR2 YNFKEQ. Trimming removed 4 bases from V and 0 bases from J; junction bases left unmatched: 8. The CDR3 has 18 amino acids. Here the CDR3 reads CASSPRTGSLSGANVLTF. The CDR3 nucleotides read TGTGCCAGCAGCCCTCGGACAGGGTCGCTCTCTGGGGCCAACGTCCTGACTTTC.

The chain has TRBV25-1 and TRBJ1-2, with no clear D. The CDR3 is 13 residues long. The germline V gene encodes CDR1 MGHDK and CDR2 SYGVNS. V was cut by 4 bases and J by 8 bases, with 14 bases left in between. CDR3 amino acids: CASSGRVLYGYTF. The CDR3 region has the DNA TGTGCCAGCAGTGGTAGGGTTCTCTACGGCTACACCTTC.

The rearrangement links TRBV12-3 or TRBV12-4 to TRBJ2-7; D perhaps matches TRBD1 (6 bases). V lost 4 bases and J 2 bases, leaving 12 bases between the germline ends. The CDR3 length is 14 residues. CDR3 in DNA: TGTGCCAGCAGTTCCACAGGGATGGCCTACGAGCAGTACTTC. This gives the protein CASSSTGMAYEQYF.

This clonotype was observed a handful of times. The V call is TRBV4-3, the J call TRBJ2-1; perhaps TRBD1 as D (6 bases). Between the trimmed V and J ends, which lost 5 bases and 2 bases, there was a span of 16 bases. The CDR3 consists of 16 residues. Germline CDR1 and CDR2: LGHNA and YSLEER. As DNA, the CDR3 is TGCGCCAGCAGCTCACAGGGATCCGCCGCCTACAATGAGCAGTTCTTC. This translates into CASSSQGSAAYNEQFF.

This clonotype showed up many times. The V and J genes are TRBV6-5 and TRBJ1-2; the match to TRBD1 covers 7 bases. This CDR3 region has 13 residues. CDR1 is MNHEY, CDR2 SVGAGI, per germline. J was trimmed by 5 bases and V by 6 bases; bases with no gene match: 6. The CDR3 region is CASRTGTDYGYTF. DNA for the CDR3: TGTGCCAGCAGAACCGGGACAGATTATGGCTACACCTTC.

The gene calls are TRBV20-1 and TRBJ1-1; weak D call: TRBD1 (5 bases). From germline, CDR1 is DFQATT and CDR2 SNEGSKA (reference sequence). This CDR3 has 13 amino acids. The V gene lost 0 bases and the J gene lost 4 bases, with 9 bases spanning the gap. The CDR3 is CSARDHGGTEAFF. As DNA, the CDR3 is TGCAGTGCTAGAGATCACGGGGGCACTGAAGCTTTCTTT.

There are a few counts of this clonotype. The CDR3 loop reads CASTNGRGYTF. CDR3 in DNA: TGTGCCAGCACCAACGGGCGTGGCTACACCTTC. This chain connects TRBV6-2 or TRBV6-3 to TRBJ1-2; D is ambiguous. Trimming pared 7 bases from V and 7 bases from J, leaving 10 bases between. The CDR3 is 11 amino acids. Germline V gives CDR1 MNHEY, CDR2 SVGEGT.

The chain carries TRBV5-1 and TRBJ2-2; 7 bases match TRBD1. CDR1 is SGHRS, CDR2 YFSETQ, per germline. This CDR3 comprises 15 residues. The V segment lost 6 bases and the J segment 4 bases; nucleotides outside the gene matches: 9. In DNA form, the CDR3 reads TGCGCCAGCAATGCGAGGGGGCCGGGCACCGGGGAGCTGTTTTTT. Translating gives CASNARGPGTGELFF.

J is TRBJ1-1 and V is TRBV7-6, with D hard to call. The CDR3 is made up of 14 amino acids. V was clipped by 4 bases and J by 1 base, with 10 bases between them. Germline V gene lookup returns CDR1 SGHVS and CDR2 FNYEAQ. CDR3 bases: TGTGCCAGCAGCTCGGAGTACCAGAACACTGAAGCTTTCTTT. It codes for CASSSEYQNTEAFF.

This clonotype was counted only a few times. V and J are TRBV12-3 or TRBV12-4 and TRBJ2-3; D uncertain. The CDR3 is 14 residues long. V lost 3 bases, J lost 6 bases, and 13 bases lay in between. The CDR3 DNA follows: TGTGCCAGCAGTTTCTCACCCGATGCCGATACGCAGTATTTT. Its translation: CASSFSPDADTQYF.

V and J are TRBV20-1 and TRBJ1-2; D remains ambiguous. Trimming cost V 3 bases and J 8 bases, with 10 bases left between them. CDR1 DFQATT and CDR2 SNEGSKA come from the germline V gene (reference sequence). This CDR3 has 11 residues. CDR3 loop: CSASPYAGYTF. The CDR3 DNA sequence: TGCAGTGCTAGTCCCTACGCGGGCTACACCTTC.

The chain combines TRBV7-2 with TRBJ2-3; D is unclear. Germline V gene lookup returns CDR1 SGHTA and CDR2 FQGNSA. CDR3 length equals 16 residues. V lost 3 bases, J lost 1 base, and 14 bases lay in between. The CDR3 nucleotides are TGTGCCAGCAGCTTGGATGCGCGCCTTGGCACAGATACGCAGTATTTT. This sequence encodes CASSLDARLGTDTQYF.

This clonotype was picked up a small number of times. The CDR3 region is CSALAGGISYNEQFF. CDR3 nucleotide sequence: TGCAGTGCCCTAGCGGGGGGGATCTCCTACAATGAGCAGTTCTTC. The chain couples TRBV20-1 to TRBJ2-1, with 12 bases matching TRBD2. Unmatched junction bases numbered 3, after V lost 6 bases and J lost 0 bases. CDR3 size: 15 residues. Looked up from germline, CDR1 is DFQATT and CDR2 is SNEGSKA (reference sequence).

The chain recombines TRBV12-5 with TRBJ1-2, with TRBD1 identical over 8 bases. The CDR3 contains 14 residues. Germline CDR1 LGHNT, CDR2 FRNRAP. This chain's CDR3 is CTTSDRGSPYGYTF. DNA for the CDR3: TGTACTACCTCCGACAGGGGTTCGCCTTATGGCTACACCTTC. The full variable domain, its missing parts supplied by reference TRBV12-5 and TRBJ1-2, is DARVTQTPRHKVTEMGQEVTMRCQPILGHNTVFWYRQTMMQGLELLAYFRNRAPLDDSGMPKDRFSAEMPDATLATLKIQPSEPRDSAVYFCTTSDRGSPYGYTFGSGTRLTVV.

J is TRBJ1-2 and V is TRBV7-9, with no clear D. CDR1 and CDR2 from the germline V gene are SEHNR and FQNEAQ (reference sequence). The CDR3 is made up of 15 amino acids. The V and J ends lost 4 bases and 3 bases respectively, with 15 bases between them. The CDR3 DNA is TGTGCCAGCAGCTCGACGGAGTCCGACTACTATGGCTACACCTTC. Its protein product is CASSSTESDYYGYTF.

This clonotype was observed a handful of times. This chain joins TRBV5-1 and TRBJ2-7; D is possibly TRBD2 (5 bases). CDR1 is SGHRS, CDR2 YFSETQ, per germline. V was pared by 4 bases and J by 6 bases, with 20 bases between. The CDR3 spans 15 residues. The CDR3 loop is CASSIDPGVLAEQYF. The CDR3 nucleotides are TGCGCCAGCAGCATTGACCCCGGGGTTTTAGCCGAGCAGTACTTC.

This chain joins TRBV19 and TRBJ1-6; 8 bases line up with TRBD1. The germline V gene encodes CDR1 LNHDA and CDR2 SQIVND (reference sequence). CDR3 length: 15 residues. V trimming: 7 bases; J trimming: 7 bases; junction bases outside the gene matches: 9. The CDR3 region is CASKETGAKNSPLHF. The CDR3 region has the DNA TGTGCCAGTAAAGAGACAGGGGCCAAGAATTCACCCCTCCACTTT.